The 8 T cell receptor beta chains in this list originate from one sample, sequenced in a study of T cells after yellow fever vaccination. TCRdb reprocessed the 5' RACE reads via MiXCR and lists one record per CDR3 protein. The data contain about 75,000 distinct CDR3 sequences, around 7% of them singletons. Sequencing used CD8+ T cells sorted from PBMCs, obtained about 10 days after the first yellow fever vaccination. The receptor set was obtained from a man aged 18 to 35 who received the YFV17D yellow fever vaccine.

In its sample, this clonotype was seen a few times. The chain recombines TRBV23-1 with TRBJ2-5, with D perhaps TRBD2 (5 bases). TRBV23-1 is an open reading frame, and its role is uncertain. The CDR3 is made up of 13 amino acids. V lost 3 bases to trimming and J lost 4 bases, with 9 bases between them. The CDR3 loop is CASSQRGGETQYF. CDR3 DNA sequence: TGCGCCAGCAGTCAGCGCGGAGGAGAGACCCAGTACTTC.

The J gene is TRBJ2-1, the V gene TRBV11-2; tentative D call: TRBD2 (5 bases). Per germline, CDR1 SGHAT and CDR2 FQNNGV. Trimming stripped 5 bases from V and 8 bases from J, with 13 bases between. This CDR3 has 13 amino acids. This chain's CDR3 is CASSNVFGDEQFF. The CDR3 DNA is TGTGCCAGCAGCAATGTCTTCGGGGATGAGCAGTTCTTC.

With regard to this clonotype: A much larger clone differs by one base, so this may be a read error. This rearrangement joins TRBV27 to TRBJ2-1; D may match TRBD1 or TRBD2 (6 bases each). With 8 bases removed from V and 6 bases from J, the gap between germline ends came to 17 bases. The CDR3 extends over 14 amino acids. CDR1 is MNHEY and CDR2 is SMNVEV in the germline V gene (reference sequence). In nucleotides, the CDR3 is TGTGCCAGCGGCCCAGGAGGGGGGTCCAATGAGCAGTTCTTC. Amino acids: CASGPGGGSNEQFF.

This clonotype has a count of ten or more. The V and J genes are TRBV5-6 and TRBJ1-5, with D perhaps TRBD1 (6 bases). V lost 0 bases to trimming and J lost 4 bases, with 11 bases between them. Germline loops: CDR1 SGHDT, CDR2 YYEEEE. The CDR3 sequence is 15 residues long. CDR3 residues: CASSLGAGVNQPQHF. For the CDR3, the DNA is TGTGCCAGCAGCTTGGGGGCAGGGGTTAATCAGCCCCAGCATTTT.

This clonotype was counted many times. This chain uses TRBV9 with TRBJ2-3; D is undetermined. The V gene's germline CDR1 is SGDLS and CDR2 YYNGEE. The CDR3 loop spans 14 amino acids. V was cut by 2 bases and J by 3 bases, with 10 bases left in between. In DNA form, the CDR3 reads TGTGCCAGCAGCGTGTCGAGGTTTACAGATACGCAGTATTTT. It codes for CASSVSRFTDTQYF.

Many counts were recorded for this clonotype. The J gene is TRBJ2-3, the V gene TRBV6-1, with D tentatively TRBD2 (6 bases). Trimming pared 6 bases from V and 0 bases from J, leaving 13 bases between. Germline V gene lookup returns CDR1 MNHNS and CDR2 SASEGT. CDR3 size: 15 residues. CDR3 in amino acids: CASRPFSGSTDTQYF. DNA of the CDR3: TGTGCCAGCAGACCCTTTAGCGGCAGCACAGATACGCAGTATTTT.

This clonotype was picked up many times. CDR3 loop: CASSTIIRTGELFF. CDR3 nucleotide sequence: TGTGCCAGCAGTACCATAATTAGGACCGGGGAGCTGTTTTTT. This sequence joins TRBV28 and TRBJ2-2; no definite D call. V was clipped by 5 bases and J by 5 bases, with 12 bases between them. The germline CDR1 and CDR2 sequences are MDHEN and SYDVKM. The CDR3 length is 14 residues.

As for this clonotype: The junction differs from germline at one of its ends, possibly a read error. J is TRBJ2-1 and V is TRBV6-5; D is perhaps TRBD2 (6 bases). The length of the CDR3 is 16 residues. Germline CDR1 and CDR2: MNHEY and SVGAGI. CDR3 DNA sequence: TGTGCCAGCAGTTACTCCGGAGGCGGGGCATACAATGTGCAGTTCTTC. It translates to CASSYSGGGAYNVQFF.